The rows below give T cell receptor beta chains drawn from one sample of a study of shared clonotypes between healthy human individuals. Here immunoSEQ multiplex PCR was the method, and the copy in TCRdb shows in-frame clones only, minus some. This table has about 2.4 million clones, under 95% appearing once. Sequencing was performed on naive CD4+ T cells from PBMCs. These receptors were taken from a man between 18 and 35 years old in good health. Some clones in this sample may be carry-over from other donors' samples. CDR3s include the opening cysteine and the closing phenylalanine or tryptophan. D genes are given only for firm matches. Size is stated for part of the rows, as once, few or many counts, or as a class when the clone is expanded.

cdr3_aa: CSVGRPSYEQYF
cdr3_nt: TGCAGCGTGGGCCGGCCCTCCTACGAGCAGTACTTC
clone_size: .
v_call: TRBV29-1
j_call: TRBJ2-7
d_call: .

cdr3_aa: CSATRRTEAFF
cdr3_nt: TGCAGTGCTACTCGACGTACTGAAGCTTTCTTT
clone_size: .
v_call: TRBV20-1
j_call: TRBJ1-1
d_call: .

cdr3_aa: CASSPHSGRSYNEQFF
cdr3_nt: TGTGCCAGCAGTCCCCATAGCGGGAGATCCTACAATGAGCAGTTCTTC
clone_size: .
v_call: TRBV9
j_call: TRBJ2-1
d_call: TRBD2

cdr3_aa: CASSPQGAFGANVLTF
cdr3_nt: TGTGCCAGCTCACCACAGGGGGCGTTTGGGGCCAACGTCCTGACTTTC
clone_size: .
v_call: TRBV18
j_call: TRBJ2-6
d_call: TRBD1

cdr3_aa: CASRPEGNTEAFF
cdr3_nt: TGTGCCAGCCGCCCAGAAGGGAACACTGAAGCTTTCTTT
clone_size: .
v_call: TRBV18
j_call: TRBJ1-1
d_call: .

cdr3_aa: CASTPGGAFEKLFF
cdr3_nt: TGCGCCAGCACCCCGGGGGGGGCGTTTGAAAAACTGTTTTTT
clone_size: .
v_call: TRBV5-1
j_call: TRBJ1-4
d_call: .

cdr3_aa: CASRQGAANTGELFF
cdr3_nt: TGTGCCAGCAGGCAGGGGGCCGCGAACACCGGGGAGCTGTTTTTT
clone_size: .
v_call: TRBV28
j_call: TRBJ2-2
d_call: TRBD1

cdr3_aa: CAWSVRSTGELFF
cdr3_nt: TGTGCCTGGAGTGTACGGTCTACCGGGGAGCTGTTTTTT
clone_size: .
v_call: TRBV30
j_call: TRBJ2-2
d_call: .

cdr3_aa: CASSQGGEQFF
cdr3_nt: TGTGCCAGCAGCCAAGGGGGTGAGCAGTTCTTC
clone_size: .
v_call: TRBV7-3
j_call: TRBJ2-1
d_call: .

cdr3_aa: CASSRGHTYEQYF
cdr3_nt: TGTGCCAGCAGCAGAGGTCACACCTACGAGCAGTACTTC
clone_size: once
v_call: TRBV7-9
j_call: TRBJ2-7
d_call: .

cdr3_aa: CASSGQPSNQPQHF
cdr3_nt: TGTGCCAGCAGTGGACAGCCTAGCAATCAGCCCCAGCATTTT
clone_size: few
v_call: TRBV6-1
j_call: TRBJ1-5
d_call: .

cdr3_aa: CASSLAAPNEQFF
cdr3_nt: TGTGCCAGCAGCTTAGCCGCCCCCAATGAGCAGTTCTTC
clone_size: .
v_call: TRBV7-2
j_call: TRBJ2-1
d_call: .

cdr3_aa: CAIRSGTGANVLTF
cdr3_nt: TGTGCCATCAGGTCGGGGACTGGGGCCAACGTCCTGACTTTC
clone_size: once
v_call: TRBV10-3
j_call: TRBJ2-6
d_call: .

cdr3_aa: CASSVHRTGGAQPQHF
cdr3_nt: TGTGCCAGCAGCGTACACCGGACAGGGGGGGCGCAGCCCCAGCATTTT
clone_size: .
v_call: TRBV7-2
j_call: TRBJ1-5
d_call: TRBD1

cdr3_aa: CASSVTSGMNTGELFF
cdr3_nt: TGTGCCAGCAGCGTTACTAGCGGCATGAACACCGGGGAGCTGTTTTTT
clone_size: .
v_call: TRBV11-2
j_call: TRBJ2-2
d_call: TRBD2

cdr3_aa: CASRGLSSYGYTF
cdr3_nt: TGTGCCAGCAGAGGTTTGTCGAGCTATGGCTACACCTTC
clone_size: .
v_call: TRBV2
j_call: TRBJ1-2
d_call: .

cdr3_aa: CASSSKTGTTDTQYF
cdr3_nt: TGCGCCAGCAGCTCTAAGACAGGAACCACAGATACGCAGTATTTT
clone_size: .
v_call: TRBV5-1
j_call: TRBJ2-3
d_call: .

cdr3_aa: CASSMGQVSYNEQFF
cdr3_nt: TGTGCCAGCAGCATGGGACAGGTATCCTACAATGAGCAGTTCTTC
clone_size: .
v_call: TRBV7-9
j_call: TRBJ2-1
d_call: TRBD1

cdr3_aa: CASSYRASNQPQHF
cdr3_nt: TGTGCCAGCAGTTACAGGGCTAGCAATCAGCCCCAGCATTTT
clone_size: .
v_call: TRBV6-5
j_call: TRBJ1-5
d_call: .

cdr3_aa: CASSPGTEETQYF
cdr3_nt: TGTGCCAGCAGTCCCGGGACAGAAGAGACCCAGTACTTC
clone_size: .
v_call: TRBV6-6
j_call: TRBJ2-5
d_call: TRBD1

cdr3_aa: CASSLGSGGHDEQYF
cdr3_nt: TGCGCCAGCAGCTTGGGCTCGGGAGGTCACGACGAGCAGTACTTC
clone_size: .
v_call: TRBV5-1
j_call: TRBJ2-7
d_call: TRBD2

cdr3_aa: CASSLGAGAYEQYF
cdr3_nt: TGTGCCAGCAGCCTCGGGGCAGGAGCCTACGAGCAGTACTTC
clone_size: .
v_call: TRBV7-9
j_call: TRBJ2-7
d_call: .

cdr3_aa: CASRSLSTGELFF
cdr3_nt: TGTGCCAGTAGATCCCTCAGCACCGGGGAGCTGTTTTTT
clone_size: .
v_call: TRBV19
j_call: TRBJ2-2
d_call: .

cdr3_aa: CASSPGTDNYGYTF
cdr3_nt: TGTGCCAGCTCACCTGGGACAGATAACTATGGCTACACCTTC
clone_size: .
v_call: TRBV18
j_call: TRBJ1-2
d_call: TRBD1

cdr3_aa: CASSAGTGGSSYEQYF
cdr3_nt: TGTGCCAGCAGTGCCGGGACAGGGGGAAGCTCCTACGAGCAGTACTTC
clone_size: .
v_call: TRBV6-1
j_call: TRBJ2-7
d_call: TRBD1

cdr3_aa: CASSPNWGEVAFF
cdr3_nt: TGTGCCAGCAGTCCGAACTGGGGTGAAGTAGCTTTCTTT
clone_size: few
v_call: TRBV6-6
j_call: TRBJ1-1
d_call: .

cdr3_aa: CASSFPQILGNTIYF
cdr3_nt: TGTGCCAGCAGTTTTCCGCAGATTCTGGGAAACACCATATATTTT
clone_size: .
v_call: TRBV28
j_call: TRBJ1-3
d_call: .

cdr3_aa: CASSRSGAGNTEAFF
cdr3_nt: TGTGCCAGTAGCCGTTCAGGGGCGGGGAACACTGAAGCTTTCTTT
clone_size: few
v_call: TRBV19
j_call: TRBJ1-1
d_call: .

cdr3_aa: CASSEDRGVWGYTF
cdr3_nt: TGTGCCAGCAGTGAGGACAGGGGAGTTTGGGGCTACACCTTC
clone_size: .
v_call: TRBV28
j_call: TRBJ1-2
d_call: TRBD1

cdr3_aa: CASSARQGGSYNEQFF
cdr3_nt: TGTGCCAGCAGCGCCCGACAGGGGGGGTCCTACAATGAGCAGTTCTTC
clone_size: .
v_call: TRBV9
j_call: TRBJ2-1
d_call: TRBD1

cdr3_aa: CASSFYTGERNIQYF
cdr3_nt: TGTGCCAGCAGCTTTTATACGGGAGAAAGAAACATTCAGTACTTC
clone_size: .
v_call: TRBV5-4
j_call: TRBJ2-4
d_call: .

cdr3_aa: CASSVGRPQGTDTQYF
cdr3_nt: TGTGCCAGCAGCGTAGGGAGGCCTCAAGGGACAGATACGCAGTATTTT
clone_size: once
v_call: TRBV9
j_call: TRBJ2-3
d_call: .

cdr3_aa: CAIRDPGFVNEQFF
cdr3_nt: TGTGCCATCAGAGATCCAGGGTTCGTAAATGAGCAGTTCTTC
clone_size: .
v_call: TRBV10-3
j_call: TRBJ2-1
d_call: .

cdr3_aa: CASSSDLSSYNEQFF
cdr3_nt: TGCGCCAGCAGCTCGGACTTGAGCTCCTACAATGAGCAGTTCTTC
clone_size: .
v_call: TRBV5-1
j_call: TRBJ2-1
d_call: .

cdr3_aa: CASSLEMPDTQYF
cdr3_nt: TGTGCCAGCAGCTTAGAGATGCCAGATACGCAGTATTTT
clone_size: .
v_call: TRBV7-2
j_call: TRBJ2-3
d_call: .

cdr3_aa: CASSVTELTPHEQYF
cdr3_nt: TGTGCCAGTAGTGTGACAGAACTTACCCCCCACGAGCAGTACTTC
clone_size: .
v_call: TRBV19
j_call: TRBJ2-7
d_call: .

cdr3_aa: CASSLGGLRETQYF
cdr3_nt: TGTGCCAGCAGCTTAGGGGGCTTACGGGAGACCCAGTACTTC
clone_size: .
v_call: TRBV7-2
j_call: TRBJ2-5
d_call: .